Given below is one T cell receptor (beta chain) in context. The sample belongs to a study of blood T cell repertoires in COVID-19. Method: immunoSEQ multiplex PCR; TCRdb's copy keeps in-frame clones and lacks some. The data hold 150,000 to 200,000 clones, with around nine tenths observed a single time. The length of the CDR3 is 16 residues. Trimming cost V 8 bases and J 5 bases; bases outside gene matches: 13. Germline assignment: CDR1 SEHNR and CDR2 FQNEAQ (reference sequence). This rearrangement joins TRBV7-9 to TRBJ2-2, with TRBD1 matching 8 bases. Input material: peripheral blood. This sequence was found in a man aged 18 to 35 with active or convalescent COVID-19. The CDR3 spells CASGPRTGSITGELFF. CDR3 in DNA: TGTGCCAGCGGCCCGCGGACAGGGTCAATTACCGGGGAGCTGTTTTTT.